These 12 T cell receptor beta chains originate from one sample sequenced in a study of cytomegalovirus exposure and HLA in healthy donors. This PCR relied on a set of 60 Vbeta primers and 13 Jbeta primers. The assay was immunoSEQ multiplex PCR, and TCRdb's table has in-frame clones only and misses some. The sample has 150,000 to 200,000 clones, roughly 85% seen once. Sequencing input: PBMCs. The receptors come from a man aged 30 to 39 in good health and CMV-seropositive.

This rearrangement joins TRBV5-1 to TRBJ2-5; D uncertain. The CDR3 runs 14 residues. Trimming pared 0 bases from V and 1 base from J, leaving 7 bases between. Germline CDR1 SGHRS, CDR2 YFSETQ. For the CDR3, the DNA is TGCGCCAGCAGCTTGGAGTGGCCCCAAGAGACCCAGTACTTC. It yields the protein CASSLEWPQETQYF.

Here the CDR3 reads CASSPERNTGELFF. For the CDR3, the DNA is TGTGCCAGCAGTCCTGAGCGGAACACCGGGGAGCTGTTTTTT. This chain links TRBV6-5 with TRBJ2-2; D gene unclear. V lost 5 bases and J 1 base, leaving 8 bases between the germline ends. The germline gives CDR1 MNHEY, CDR2 SVGAGI. The CDR3 loop spans 14 amino acids.

This clone was recorded once. The rearrangement joins TRBV9 to TRBJ1-6; D gene uncertain. Between the trimmed V and J ends, which lost 0 bases and 0 bases, there was a span of 7 bases. CDR3 length equals 16 residues. In germline, CDR1 is SGDLS, CDR2 YYNGEE. The chain's CDR3 is CASSVGGSSYNSPLHF. For the CDR3, the DNA is TGTGCCAGCAGCGTAGGCGGGAGCTCCTATAATTCACCCCTCCACTTT.

This chain links TRBV29-1 with TRBJ2-3; D not resolved. Germline V gene data show CDR1 as SQVTM and CDR2 as ANQGSEA. Deletions cut 7 bases from V and 2 bases from J, with 16 bases between. CDR3 size: 14 residues. Written as DNA, the CDR3 is TGCAGCGCCCGCAAGACCGCGGCCACAGATACGCAGTATTTT. Protein product: CSARKTAATDTQYF.

The chain links TRBV19 to TRBJ2-7; 11 bases are a match to TRBD2. Germline V gene data show CDR1 as LNHDA and CDR2 as SQIVND (reference sequence). This CDR3 has 15 amino acids. J lost 0 bases, V lost 4 bases, and 2 bases had no gene match. CDR3 residues: CASSRTSGSSYEQYF. As DNA, the CDR3 is TGTGCCAGTAGTAGAACTAGCGGGAGCTCCTACGAGCAGTACTTC.

This clone was seen a single time. The chain couples TRBV6-1 to TRBJ2-7, with D perhaps TRBD2 (6 bases). Trimming stripped 5 bases from V and 6 bases from J, with 17 bases between. The CDR3 consists of 14 residues. Germline values: CDR1 MNHNS, CDR2 SASEGT. The CDR3 region has the DNA TGTGCCAGCAGTTGGAGGGCTCTGTCGTCCGAGCAGTACTTC. Translated: CASSWRALSSEQYF.

The chain employs TRBV7-2 and TRBJ2-3, with 8 bases aligning to TRBD2. Trimming took 2 bases from V and 5 from J; bases not matched to a gene: 12. CDR1 SGHTA and CDR2 FQGNSA come from the germline V gene. The CDR3 is made up of 17 amino acids. The CDR3 coding sequence is TGTGCCAGCAGCTTACTGCCGAGCGGGAGTGGTATAGATACGCAGTATTTT. Its translation: CASSLLPSGSGIDTQYF. Supplemented by reference TRBV7-2 and TRBJ2-3, the full variable domain reads GAGVSQSPSNKVTEKGKDVELRCDPISGHTALYWYRQSLGQGLEFLIYFQGNSAPDKSGLPSDRFSAERTGGSVSTLTIQRTQQEDSAVYLCASSLLPSGSGIDTQYFGPGTRLTVL.

The gene calls are TRBV12-5 and TRBJ2-2; D remains unclear. V was clipped by 8 bases and J by 0 bases, with 13 bases between them. The germline V gene has CDR1 LGHNT and CDR2 FRNRAP. This CDR3 spans 15 amino acids. The CDR3 coding sequence is TGTGCTAGTTGTTCATCGGTTCCGAACACCGGGGAGCTGTTTTTT. Amino acid sequence: CASCSSVPNTGELFF.

This chain links TRBV13 with TRBJ2-1; 13 bases map to TRBD2. This CDR3 contains 18 residues. Per the germline V gene, CDR1 is PRHDT and CDR2 is FYEKMQ (reference sequence). The junction had 13 bases not matched to a gene; V was cut back by 3 bases and J by 8 bases. The CDR3 region has the DNA TGTGCCAGCAGCTTTTTACTAGCGGGAGGGCCGACTGGGGATGAGCAGTTCTTC. Amino acid sequence: CASSFLLAGGPTGDEQFF.

The gene calls are TRBV30 and TRBJ2-7, with D perhaps matching TRBD2 (5 bases). V gave up 1 base and J gave up 2 bases, with 12 bases separating them. Germline lookup yields CDR1 GTSNPN and CDR2 SVGIG (reference sequence). The CDR3 spans 14 residues. Here the CDR3 DNA reads TGTGCCTGGAGTGACTGGGTGGGAGCCTACGAGCAGTACTTC. Amino acid sequence: CAWSDWVGAYEQYF.

This clone was observed once. J is TRBJ2-3 and V is TRBV7-9; 9 bases agree with TRBD2. Germline trimming cut 1 base from V and 6 bases from J; bases unmatched to any gene: 5. In germline, CDR1 is SEHNR, CDR2 FQNEAQ (reference sequence). The CDR3 has 15 residues. The CDR3 DNA reads as TGTGCCAGCAGCTTAGTTGGGACTAGCTGTGATACGCAGTATTTT. Its protein product is CASSLVGTSCDTQYF. Complete variable domain (other parts from reference TRBV7-9 and TRBJ2-3): DTGVSQNPRHKITKRGQNVTFRCDPISEHNRLYWYRQTLGQGPEFLTYFQNEAQLEKSRLLSDRFSAERPKGSFSTLEIQRTEQGDSAMYLCASSLVGTSCDTQYFGPGTRLTVL.

This chain uses TRBV7-2 with TRBJ2-1, with TRBD2 as a possible D gene (5 bases). The ends were cut back, 3 bases at V and 4 bases at J, with 13 bases in the middle. The CDR3 spans 15 residues. The germline CDR1 and CDR2 sequences are SGHTA and FQGNSA. The CDR3 region is CASSFSAEPYNEQFF. In nucleotides, the CDR3 is TGTGCCAGCAGCTTCTCAGCGGAACCTTACAATGAGCAGTTCTTC. The full variable domain, in which reference TRBV7-2 and TRBJ2-1 provide the parts outside the CDR3, is GAGVSQSPSNKVTEKGKDVELRCDPISGHTALYWYRQSLGQGLEFLIYFQGNSAPDKSGLPSDRFSAERTGGSVSTLTIQRTQQEDSAVYLCASSFSAEPYNEQFFGPGTRLTVL.